This TCR beta chain was sequenced in a study of response to subunit inactivated influenza vaccine. CDR3 length: 16 residues. This clonotype was observed a handful of times. TCRdb analysed the RT-PCR reads with MiXCR anew, one entry per CDR3 protein. The table records around 600,000 distinct CDR3 sequences, 11% of them present only once. The same data also went into a second study, on T cells expressing NK-cell markers. That work adds: The TCR beta cDNA came from 5'RACE template switching with UMIs. The CD3+CD56-NKG2C+ fraction of four donors was likewise dominated by these clonotypes.

The specimen was PBMCs from blood, collected on the day of vaccination. This sequence was found in a man between 45 and 60 years old who received an inactivated influenza vaccine. The chain carries TRBV21-1 and TRBJ2-3; TRBD1, the table's D call, was not compared with the DNA. TRBV21-1 is annotated as a pseudogene. The CDR3 loop is CASSKATGHRADTQYF. Written as DNA, the CDR3 is TGTGCCAGCAGCAAAGCTACCGGACACCGGGCGGATACGCAGTATTTT.